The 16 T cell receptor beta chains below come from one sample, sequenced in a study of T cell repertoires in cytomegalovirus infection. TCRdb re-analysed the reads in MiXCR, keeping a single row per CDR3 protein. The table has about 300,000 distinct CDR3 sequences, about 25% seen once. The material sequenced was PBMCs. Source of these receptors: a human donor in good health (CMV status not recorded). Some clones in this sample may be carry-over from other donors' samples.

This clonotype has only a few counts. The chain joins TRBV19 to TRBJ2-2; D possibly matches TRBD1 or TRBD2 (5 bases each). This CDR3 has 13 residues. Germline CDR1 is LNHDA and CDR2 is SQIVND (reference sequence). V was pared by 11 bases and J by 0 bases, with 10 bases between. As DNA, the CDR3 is TGTGCCGGGACGAATCCGAACACCGGGGAGCTGTTTTTT. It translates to CAGTNPNTGELFF.

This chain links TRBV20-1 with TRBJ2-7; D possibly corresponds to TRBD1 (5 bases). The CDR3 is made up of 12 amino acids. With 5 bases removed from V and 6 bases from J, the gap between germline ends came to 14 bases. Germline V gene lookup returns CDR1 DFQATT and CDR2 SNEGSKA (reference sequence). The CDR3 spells CSAGMWGGEQYF. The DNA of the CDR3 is TGCAGTGCTGGGATGTGGGGCGGCGAGCAGTACTTC.

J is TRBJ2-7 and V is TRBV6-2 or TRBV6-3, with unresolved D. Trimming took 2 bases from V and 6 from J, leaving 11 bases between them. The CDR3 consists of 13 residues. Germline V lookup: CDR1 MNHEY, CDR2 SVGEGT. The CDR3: CASSYSGWTEQYV. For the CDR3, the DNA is TGTGCCAGCAGTTACAGTGGATGGACCGAGCAGTACGTC.

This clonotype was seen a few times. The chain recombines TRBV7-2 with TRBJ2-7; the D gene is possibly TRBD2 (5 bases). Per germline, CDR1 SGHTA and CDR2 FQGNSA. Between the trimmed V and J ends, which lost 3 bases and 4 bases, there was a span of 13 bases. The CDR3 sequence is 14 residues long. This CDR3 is CASSFLHGEYEQYF. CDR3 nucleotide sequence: TGTGCCAGCAGCTTTCTGCACGGGGAGTACGAGCAGTACTTC.

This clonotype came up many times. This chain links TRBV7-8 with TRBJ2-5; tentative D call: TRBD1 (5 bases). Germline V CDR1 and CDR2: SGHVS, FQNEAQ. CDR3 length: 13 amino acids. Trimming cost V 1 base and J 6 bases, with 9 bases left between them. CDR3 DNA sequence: TGTGCCAGCAGCTTAGTAGGGGCCAAGACCCAGTACTTC. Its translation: CASSLVGAKTQYF.

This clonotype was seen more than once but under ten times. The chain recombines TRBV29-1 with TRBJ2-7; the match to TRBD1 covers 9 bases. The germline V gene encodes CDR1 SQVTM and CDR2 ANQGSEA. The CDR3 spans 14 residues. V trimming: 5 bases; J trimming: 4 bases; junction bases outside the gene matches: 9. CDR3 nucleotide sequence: TGCAGCGTTCTTAGGGACAGGGATAATTACGAGCAGTACTTC. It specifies CSVLRDRDNYEQYF.

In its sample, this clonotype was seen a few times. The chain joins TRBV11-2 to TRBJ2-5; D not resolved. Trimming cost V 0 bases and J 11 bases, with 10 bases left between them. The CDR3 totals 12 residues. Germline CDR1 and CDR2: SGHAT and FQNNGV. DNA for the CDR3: TGTGCCAGCAGCTTAGAACGGCCCGTACAGTACTTC. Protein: CASSLERPVQYF.

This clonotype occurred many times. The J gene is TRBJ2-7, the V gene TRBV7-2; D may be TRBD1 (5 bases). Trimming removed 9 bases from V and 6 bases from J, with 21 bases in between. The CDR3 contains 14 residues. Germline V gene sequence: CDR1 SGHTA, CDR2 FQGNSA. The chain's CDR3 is CASSPQGQRGEQYF. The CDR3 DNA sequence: TGTGCCAGTAGCCCCCAGGGCCAAAGGGGCGAGCAGTACTTC.

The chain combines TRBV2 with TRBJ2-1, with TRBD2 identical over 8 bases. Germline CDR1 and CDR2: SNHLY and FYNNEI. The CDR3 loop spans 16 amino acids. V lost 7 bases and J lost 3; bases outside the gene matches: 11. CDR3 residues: CASMSAGGADYNEQFF. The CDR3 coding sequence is TGTGCCAGCATGTCGGCGGGGGGTGCCGACTACAATGAGCAGTTCTTC.

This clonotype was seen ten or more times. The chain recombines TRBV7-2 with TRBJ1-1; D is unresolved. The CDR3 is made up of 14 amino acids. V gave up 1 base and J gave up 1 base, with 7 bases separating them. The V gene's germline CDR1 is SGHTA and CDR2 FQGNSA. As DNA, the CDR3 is TGTGCCAGCAGCTTAGTTTGGTCGAACACTGAAGCTTTCTTT. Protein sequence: CASSLVWSNTEAFF.

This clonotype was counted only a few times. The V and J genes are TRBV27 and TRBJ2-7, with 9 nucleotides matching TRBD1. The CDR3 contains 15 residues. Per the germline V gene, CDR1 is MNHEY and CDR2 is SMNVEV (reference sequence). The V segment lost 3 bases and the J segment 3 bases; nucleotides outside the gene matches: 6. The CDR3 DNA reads TGTGCCAGCAGTTTTGGGGGACAGGGTTTCTACGAGCAGTACTTC. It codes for CASSFGGQGFYEQYF.

The CDR3 sequence: CASSQDASGLGQPQHF. The CDR3 nucleotides read TGCGCCAGCAGCCAAGATGCTTCCGGCTTGGGGCAGCCCCAGCATTTT. The rearrangement links TRBV4-1 to TRBJ1-5; no reliable D call. The germline CDR1 and CDR2 sequences are MGHRA and YSYEKL. The CDR3 runs 16 residues. Trimming took 0 bases from V and 7 from J, leaving 16 bases between them.

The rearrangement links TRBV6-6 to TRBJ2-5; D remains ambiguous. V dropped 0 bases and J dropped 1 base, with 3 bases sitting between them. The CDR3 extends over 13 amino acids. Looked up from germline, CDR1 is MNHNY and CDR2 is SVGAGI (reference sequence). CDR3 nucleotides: TGTGCCAGCAGTTACTCGGGCCAAGAGACCCAGTACTTC. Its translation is CASSYSGQETQYF.

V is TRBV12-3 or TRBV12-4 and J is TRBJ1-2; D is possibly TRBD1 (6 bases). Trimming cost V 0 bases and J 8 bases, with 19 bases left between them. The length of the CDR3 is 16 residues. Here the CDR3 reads CASSLAGRLQGSGYTF. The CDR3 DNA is TGTGCCAGCAGTTTAGCGGGGAGGCTACAGGGATCGGGCTACACCTTC.

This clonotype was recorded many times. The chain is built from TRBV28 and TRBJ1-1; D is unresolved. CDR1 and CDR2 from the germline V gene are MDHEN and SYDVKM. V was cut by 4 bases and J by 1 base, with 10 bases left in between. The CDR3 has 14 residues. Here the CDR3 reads CASSSWAENTEAFF. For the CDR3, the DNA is TGTGCCAGCAGTTCATGGGCCGAGAACACTGAAGCTTTCTTT.

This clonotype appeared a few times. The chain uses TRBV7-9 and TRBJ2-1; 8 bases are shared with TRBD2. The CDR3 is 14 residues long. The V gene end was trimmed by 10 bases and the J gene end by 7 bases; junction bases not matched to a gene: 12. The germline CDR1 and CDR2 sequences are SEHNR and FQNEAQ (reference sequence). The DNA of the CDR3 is TGTGCCACCTCCGAGCGGGAGTATCAGAATGAGCAGTTCTTC. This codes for CATSEREYQNEQFF.